This T cell receptor (beta chain) derives from a study of cytomegalovirus exposure and HLA in healthy donors. Germline V gene lookup returns CDR1 MDHEN and CDR2 SYDVKM. The V gene lost 3 bases and the J gene lost 4 bases, with 19 bases spanning the gap. The CDR3 has 16 amino acids. Notes on this clone: Its antigen is still unknown.

The study ran its PCR with 60 Vbeta and 13 Jbeta primers. Generated by immunoSEQ multiplex PCR, the TCRdb table keeps only in-frame clones and is missing some. Its clone listing holds 55,000 to 70,000 clones. Points from the study as a whole: Most observed TCR sequences were rare, whereas some public TCRs were detected in many donors. Per a later analysis, 15,000 to 20,000 TCR beta sequences showed association with HLA alleles at 0.05 false discovery rate.

Material for sequencing was PBMCs. V and J are TRBV28 and TRBJ2-7; D is perhaps TRBD2 (8 bases). This clonotype was sampled from a female donor in good health and CMV-seropositive. The CDR3 DNA follows: TGTGCCAGCAGTTTGGGGACTAGGGGGCCCCCTTACGAGCAGTACTTC. Protein product: CASSLGTRGPPYEQYF.